These 6 T cell receptor beta chains were all obtained from the same sample, sequenced in a study of identifying expanded T cells in peripheral blood. Sequenced by immunoSEQ multiplex PCR; TCRdb stores in-frame clones only, minus some. The table includes some 100,000 clones, 88% detected once. Specimen: blood. These receptors originate from a person between 18 and 70 years old in good health.

The rearrangement joins TRBV4-2 to TRBJ1-2, with a tentative D call TRBD1 (5 bases). Deletions cut 3 bases from V and 2 bases from J, with 16 bases between. This CDR3 has 16 amino acids. Germline CDR1 is LGHNA and CDR2 is YNFKEQ. Here the CDR3 reads CASSHRGAPDNYGYTF. The CDR3 DNA reads as TGTGCCAGCAGCCACCGCGGGGCACCCGACAACTATGGCTACACCTTC.

The V gene is TRBV28, the J gene TRBJ2-1; 8 bases fit TRBD2. CDR1 and CDR2 (germline): MDHEN, SYDVKM. Trimming removed 5 bases from V and 4 bases from J; junction bases left unmatched: 4. The CDR3 spans 14 residues. CDR3 region: CASSRGRRYNEQFF. CDR3 DNA: TGTGCCAGCAGTCGCGGGAGGAGGTACAATGAGCAGTTCTTC.

The gene calls are TRBV6-6 and TRBJ2-7, with D unclear. The CDR3 loop spans 13 amino acids. Germline V gives CDR1 MNHNY, CDR2 SVGAGI (reference sequence). The V end was cut by 4 bases, the J end by 1 base, with 8 bases between. The CDR3 coding sequence is TGTGCCAGCAGTTTCCCCGGGTCCTACGAGCAGTACTTC. This codes for CASSFPGSYEQYF.

V usage is TRBV7-9 and J usage is TRBJ2-5; D perhaps matches TRBD1 (6 bases). The CDR3 contains 14 residues. Germline assignment: CDR1 SEHNR and CDR2 FQNEAQ (reference sequence). The V gene lost 5 bases and the J gene lost 1 base, with 11 bases spanning the gap. Here the CDR3 reads CASSTQQGQETQYF. In DNA, the CDR3 is TGTGCCAGCAGCACTCAACAGGGCCAAGAGACCCAGTACTTC.

The chain employs TRBV30 and TRBJ2-2; perhaps TRBD1 as D (5 bases). Deletions cut 3 bases from V and 5 bases from J, with 10 bases between. This CDR3 contains 13 residues. CDR1 GTSNPN and CDR2 SVGIG come from the germline V gene (reference sequence). The CDR3 DNA reads as TGTGCCTGGAGGTCCCAGGGTACCGGGGAGCTGTTTTTT. Residues: CAWRSQGTGELFF.

The genes are TRBV6-6 and TRBJ2-7; D is perhaps TRBD2 (6 bases). Germline loops: CDR1 MNHNY, CDR2 SVGAGI (reference sequence). The length of the CDR3 is 13 residues. Trimming left V 4 bases short and J 5 bases short, with 12 bases between. The CDR3 region is CASSSWGEDEQYF. CDR3 bases: TGTGCCAGCAGTTCGTGGGGGGAAGACGAGCAGTACTTC.